A single sample is the source of the 12 T cell receptor beta chains below, sequenced in a study of blood T cell repertoires in COVID-19. Sequencing was performed with immunoSEQ multiplex PCR; in TCRdb, only in-frame clones are kept and a portion is missing. The sample holds about 200,000 clones, 83% seen once. Material for sequencing was peripheral blood. These receptors came from a woman between 40 and 55 years old with active or convalescent COVID-19.

This sequence joins TRBV19 and TRBJ2-3; TRBD2 is a possible D gene (5 bases). Germline CDR1 and CDR2: LNHDA and SQIVND (reference sequence). The CDR3 length is 15 residues. V was clipped by 3 bases and J by 0 bases, with 10 bases between them. The CDR3 region has the DNA TGTGCCAGTAGTATGAGGTGGACTAGCACAGATACGCAGTATTTT. This codes for CASSMRWTSTDTQYF.

The CDR3 loop reads CASSQDRRDRGNTEAFF. DNA of the CDR3: TGTGCCAGCAGCCAAGATAGGAGAGACAGGGGGAACACTGAAGCTTTCTTT. The chain is built from TRBV4-2 and TRBJ1-1, with 8 bases matching TRBD1. The V gene end was trimmed by 0 bases and the J gene end by 1 base; junction bases not matched to a gene: 7. CDR3 length: 17 amino acids. CDR1 is LGHNA, CDR2 YNFKEQ, per germline.

The chain joins TRBV25-1 to TRBJ1-5; D is unresolved. V was shortened by 1 base and J by 6 bases, with 10 bases between the two germline ends. Germline V CDR1 and CDR2: MGHDK, SYGVNS. The CDR3 runs to 14 residues. CDR3 sequence reads: CASSEFTGGQPQHF. DNA for the CDR3: TGTGCCAGCAGTGAATTTACTGGCGGTCAGCCCCAGCATTTT. The entire variable domain, with the rest obtained from reference TRBV25-1 and TRBJ1-5, is as follows: EADIYQTPRYLVIGTGKKITLECSQTMGHDKMYWYQQDPGMELHLIHYSYGVNSTEKGDLSSESTVSRIRTEHFPLTLESARPSHTSQYLCASSEFTGGQPQHFGDGTRLSIL.

The rearrangement links TRBV2 to TRBJ1-2, with D unclear. The CDR3 sequence is 13 residues long. Germline V gene lookup returns CDR1 SNHLY and CDR2 FYNNEI. V was clipped by 8 bases and J by 8 bases, with 18 bases between them. Here the CDR3 reads CASLVVFTGGYTF. For the CDR3, the DNA is TGTGCCAGCTTGGTGGTCTTCACCGGGGGCTACACCTTC.

The gene calls are TRBV5-1 and TRBJ1-2, with TRBD1 identical over 9 bases. V lost 0 bases and J lost 5; bases outside the gene matches: 14. The CDR3 is made up of 18 amino acids. Germline values: CDR1 SGHRS, CDR2 YFSETQ. The CDR3: CASSLGRGSMGQGYGYTF. The CDR3 nucleotides read TGCGCCAGCAGCTTGGGACGCGGTTCTATGGGACAGGGTTATGGCTACACCTTC.

CDR3 DNA: TGTGCCAGCAGCACAGGGGAGGGGGATGAAAAACTGTTTTTT. This gives the protein CASSTGEGDEKLFF. The V call is TRBV21-1, the J call TRBJ1-4. TRBV21-1 is marked as a pseudogene. CDR3 length: 14 amino acids.

The rearrangement links TRBV6-5 to TRBJ2-2; D might be TRBD2 (7 bases). The V gene's germline CDR1 is MNHEY and CDR2 SVGAGI. This CDR3 contains 14 residues. V lost 7 bases, J lost 4 bases, and 13 bases lay in between. CDR3 sequence (DNA): TGTGCCAGCAAGGCGGGGGCCCTCACCGGGGAGCTGTTTTTT. It encodes CASKAGALTGELFF.

This chain uses TRBV7-8 with TRBJ2-1, with D maybe TRBD2 (6 bases). The CDR3 contains 16 residues. V was clipped by 1 base and J by 7 bases, with 17 bases between them. Per germline, CDR1 SGHVS and CDR2 FQNEAQ. The CDR3 nucleotides read TGTGCCAGCAGCTTAGTTCATGGGGGAGGTAGGAATGAGCAGTTCTTC. This sequence encodes CASSLVHGGGRNEQFF.

The V and J genes are TRBV2 and TRBJ1-5; possible D gene TRBD1, 5 bases. Per the germline V gene, CDR1 is SNHLY and CDR2 is FYNNEI. The CDR3 is made up of 12 amino acids. Between the trimmed V and J ends, which lost 1 base and 9 bases, there was a span of 7 bases. The CDR3, as DNA: TGTGCCAGCAGTGAAGAGGGGCGGCCCCAGCATTTT. As protein: CASSEEGRPQHF.

This rearrangement joins TRBV21-1 to TRBJ1-5; the D call of TRBD1 is as the table states it, not checked on the DNA. TRBV21-1 is described as a pseudogene. The CDR3 loop spans 17 amino acids. CDR3 in DNA: TGTGCCAGCAGCAAAGCGGCAGGGTTCAATAGCAATCAGCCCCAGCATTTT. Translating it yields CASSKAAGFNSNQPQHF.

The chain combines TRBV19 with TRBJ1-2; TRBD1 agrees at 7 bases. Germline V gene sequence: CDR1 LNHDA, CDR2 SQIVND (reference sequence). This CDR3 has 15 residues. The trim removed 6 bases at V and 8 bases at J, leaving 15 bases unmatched. The CDR3 coding sequence is TGTGCCAGTAGCTCCGGGACAGAAATTTTGGGCGGCTACACCTTC. Translation gives CASSSGTEILGGYTF.

This chain links TRBV25-1 with TRBJ2-3; 9 positions agree with TRBD1. With 4 bases clipped from V and 1 base from J, the junction kept 9 bases outside the gene matches. The CDR3 contains 17 residues. CDR1 and CDR2 (germline): MGHDK, SYGVNS. CDR3 amino acids: CASSGDRELGGTDTQYF. The DNA for the CDR3 is TGTGCCAGCAGTGGGGACAGGGAATTGGGTGGCACAGATACGCAGTATTTT.